The entry below describes one T cell receptor (beta chain). The antigen is unknown. Read data end 3 residues before the CDR3 end; the end is taken from the germline J gene. The data derive from a study of T cell clonality in common variable immunodeficiency. Findings and caveats of the study: Fewer deletions and N-nucleotide insertions were reportedly seen in common variable immunodeficiency TCR beta sequences.

No CVID subject was ill or on immunomodulatory drugs when sampled. Trimming left V 5 bases short and J 3 bases short, with 16 bases between. This CDR3 has 15 amino acids. Looked up from germline, CDR1 is LNHDA and CDR2 is SQIVND (reference sequence). Generated by immunoSEQ multiplex PCR, the TCRdb table keeps only in-frame clones and is missing some. The sample shows about 16,000 clones, none of them appearing just once. The chain joins TRBV19 to TRBJ1-1; D is ambiguous. The receptor was derived from a human donor with common variable immunodeficiency. Sequencing was carried out using peripheral blood mononuclear cells. CDR3: CASSPQAGSYTEAFF. The covered CDR3 bases are TGTGCCAGTAGTCCTCAAGCGGGCAGTTACACTGAA.